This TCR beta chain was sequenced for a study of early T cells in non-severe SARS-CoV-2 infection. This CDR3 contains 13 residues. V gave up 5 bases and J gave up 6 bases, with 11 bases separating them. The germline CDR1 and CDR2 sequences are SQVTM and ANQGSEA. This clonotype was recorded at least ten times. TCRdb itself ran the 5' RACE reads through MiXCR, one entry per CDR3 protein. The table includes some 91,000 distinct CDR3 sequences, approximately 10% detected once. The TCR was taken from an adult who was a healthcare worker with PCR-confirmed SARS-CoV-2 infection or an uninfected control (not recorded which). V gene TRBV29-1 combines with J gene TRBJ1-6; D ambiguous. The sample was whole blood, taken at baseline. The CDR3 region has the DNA TGCAGCGTTAGATACGACCCTAATTCACCCCTCCACTTT. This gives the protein CSVRYDPNSPLHF.